This T cell receptor beta chain was sequenced in a study of OX40 agonist ivuxolimab in advanced cancers. Study information: Partial responses were achieved by three patients: one hepatocellular carcinoma, two cutaneous melanoma.

Systemic immunosuppression or autoimmune disease history was grounds to exclude patients. Sequenced by immunoSEQ multiplex PCR; TCRdb stores in-frame clones only, minus some. The sample has tens of thousands of clones, around nine tenths seen once. As to this clone: Its target is not known.

Study results and caveats: Expanded clones were, on average, more numerous in CD8+ T cells than in CD4+. Clonal expansion from baseline to week 6 occurred in both CD4+ and CD8+ T cells.

In germline, CDR1 is MDHEN, CDR2 SYDVKM. V was shortened by 6 bases and J by 4 bases, with 22 bases between the two germline ends. The CDR3 loop spans 16 amino acids. This TCR was recovered from an adult with an advanced solid tumor such as melanoma, head and neck, liver or kidney cancer. The chain employs TRBV28 and TRBJ2-7; D is perhaps TRBD1 (5 bases). Sequencing was performed on CD4+ or CD8+ T cells sorted from blood, taken in a trial of the OX40 agonist ivuxolimab. The CDR3 DNA reads TGTGCCAGCAGCCCAACCCGGCCCAGGGTTAGGTACGAGCAGTACTTC. Protein: CASSPTRPRVRYEQYF.